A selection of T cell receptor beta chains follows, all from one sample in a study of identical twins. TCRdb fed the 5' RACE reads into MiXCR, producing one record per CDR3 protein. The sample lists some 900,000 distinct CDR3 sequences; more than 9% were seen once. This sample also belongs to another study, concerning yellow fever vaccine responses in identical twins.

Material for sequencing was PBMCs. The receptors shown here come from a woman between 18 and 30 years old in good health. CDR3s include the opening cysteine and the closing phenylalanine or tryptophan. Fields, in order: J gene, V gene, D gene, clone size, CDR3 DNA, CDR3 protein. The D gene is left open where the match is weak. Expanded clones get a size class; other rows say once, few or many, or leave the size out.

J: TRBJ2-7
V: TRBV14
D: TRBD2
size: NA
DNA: TGTGCCAGCAGCCAGTACCGGGGGGGAAGCGAGCAGTACTTC
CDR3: CASSQYRGGSEQYF

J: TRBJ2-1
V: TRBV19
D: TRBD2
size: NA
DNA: TGTGCCAGTAGTATGGGGCTAGCGGGCCGATCCTACAATGAGCAGTTCTTC
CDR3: CASSMGLAGRSYNEQFF

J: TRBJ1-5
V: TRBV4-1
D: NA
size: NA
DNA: TGCGCCAGCAGCCAAGATCTCGGGCAGCCCAATCAGCCCCAGCATTTT
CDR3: CASSQDLGQPNQPQHF

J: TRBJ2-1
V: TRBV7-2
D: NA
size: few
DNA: TGTGCCAGCAGCTTAGGTCCAGCGGTCTCCAATGAGCAGTTCTTC
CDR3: CASSLGPAVSNEQFF

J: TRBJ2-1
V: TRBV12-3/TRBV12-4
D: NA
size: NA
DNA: TGTGCCAGCAGTCCGCGGGCCCTAGAAGAGCAGTTCTTC
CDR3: CASSPRALEEQFF

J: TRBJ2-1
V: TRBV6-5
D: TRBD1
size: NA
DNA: TGTGCCAGCAGTTTTACCCGGACAGGGGGCCGACAGGAGCAGTTCTTC
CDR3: CASSFTRTGGRQEQFF

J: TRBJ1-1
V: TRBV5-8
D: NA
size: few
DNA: TGTGCCAGCAACCTTCCAGGGCTCCGTACTGAAGCTTTCTTT
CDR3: CASNLPGLRTEAFF

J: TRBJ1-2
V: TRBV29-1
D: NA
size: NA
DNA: TGCAGCGTCTGTGGTAGGGGGGCAGAATGCTATGGCTACACCTTC
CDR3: CSVCGRGAECYGYTF

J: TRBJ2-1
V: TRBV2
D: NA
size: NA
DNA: TGTGCCAGCATCAAGGAGTTAGCGGATTCCAATGAGCAGTTCTTC
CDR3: CASIKELADSNEQFF

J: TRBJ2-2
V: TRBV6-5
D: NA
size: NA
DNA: TGTGCCAGCAGTTTATCAGCATCCGGGGAGCTGTTTTTT
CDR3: CASSLSASGELFF

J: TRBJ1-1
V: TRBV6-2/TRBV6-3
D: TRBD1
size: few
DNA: TGTGCCAGCCTACTACAGGGGTTTGGCACTGAAGCTTTCTTT
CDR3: CASLLQGFGTEAFF

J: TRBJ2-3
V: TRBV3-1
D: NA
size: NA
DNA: TGTGCCAGCAGCCAAATTGGCACAGATACGCAGTATTTT
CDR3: CASSQIGTDTQYF

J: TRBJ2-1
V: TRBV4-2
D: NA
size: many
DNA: TGTGCCAGCAGCCAAGAGATCAATGAGCAGTTCTTC
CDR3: CASSQEINEQFF

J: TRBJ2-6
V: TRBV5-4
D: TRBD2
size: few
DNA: TGTGCCAGCAGCTCGATCTATAGCGGGAGGGCCGAATCTGGGGCCAACGTCCTGACTTTC
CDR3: CASSSIYSGRAESGANVLTF

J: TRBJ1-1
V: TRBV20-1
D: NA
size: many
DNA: TGCAGTGCTAGAGATCAGGGTACCACTGAAGCTTTCTTT
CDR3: CSARDQGTTEAFF

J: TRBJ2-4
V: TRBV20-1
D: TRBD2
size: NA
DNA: TGCAGTGCTAGCCCCCGCTTCGCGTGGGAGGGCCTTTGGTACATTCAGTACTTC
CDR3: CSASPRFAWEGLWYIQYF

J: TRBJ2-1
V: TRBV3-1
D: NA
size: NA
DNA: TGTGCCAGCAGCTACCCCCCCGGGGAGACGAAGAGCAATGAGCAGTTCTTC
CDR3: CASSYPPGETKSNEQFF

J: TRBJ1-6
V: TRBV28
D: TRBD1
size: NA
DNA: TGTGCCAGCAGATCGGACAGGGTGCCTAATTCACCCCTCCACTTT
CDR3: CASRSDRVPNSPLHF

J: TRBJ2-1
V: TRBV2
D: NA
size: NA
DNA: TGTGCCAGCAGTGACGGCTCTTTCTCCTACAATGAGCAGTTCTTC
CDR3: CASSDGSFSYNEQFF

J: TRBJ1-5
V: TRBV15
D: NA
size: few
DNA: TGTGCCACCAGCGGTGGTCAATCGTTGAGGGGGATCGGCAATCAGCCCCAGCATTTT
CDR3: CATSGGQSLRGIGNQPQHF

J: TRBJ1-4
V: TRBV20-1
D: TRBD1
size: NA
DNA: TGCAGTGCACCGACAGGGACGGGAGAAAAACTGTTTTTT
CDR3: CSAPTGTGEKLFF

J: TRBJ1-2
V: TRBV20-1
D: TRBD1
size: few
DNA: TGCAGTGCCATGGGGGACAGAGCTAACTATGGCTACACCTTC
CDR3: CSAMGDRANYGYTF

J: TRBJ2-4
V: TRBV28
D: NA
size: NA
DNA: TGCGCCAGCAGTTTATCGGGGAAGGGGCGGAACATTCAGTACTTC
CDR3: CASSLSGKGRNIQYF

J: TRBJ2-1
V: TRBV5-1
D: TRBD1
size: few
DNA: TGCGCCAGCAGCTTCGTCAGGGGGAATGACAATGAGCAGTTCTTC
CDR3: CASSFVRGNDNEQFF

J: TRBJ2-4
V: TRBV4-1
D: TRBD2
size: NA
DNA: TGCGCCAGCAGCCCGGGACTAGCGGGGGGTACGGCCAAAAACATTCAGTACTTC
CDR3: CASSPGLAGGTAKNIQYF

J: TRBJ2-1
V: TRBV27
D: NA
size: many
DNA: TGTGCCAGCAGTTTATCTAAGAACAATGAGCAGTTCTTC
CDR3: CASSLSKNNEQFF

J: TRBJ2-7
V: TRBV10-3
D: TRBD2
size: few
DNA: TGTGCCATCAGGGGGGGTCAGCGGGAGGCAGGCTACGAGCAGTACTTC
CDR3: CAIRGGQREAGYEQYF

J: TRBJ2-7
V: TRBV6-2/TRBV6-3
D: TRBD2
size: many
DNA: TGTGCCAGCAGTTACCCTGGACTAGCGGGATACGAGCAGTACTTC
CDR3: CASSYPGLAGYEQYF

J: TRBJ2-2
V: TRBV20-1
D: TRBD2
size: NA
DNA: TGCTGTGCTAGAGATCGTCGGGAGGACACCGGGGAGCTGTTTTTT
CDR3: CCARDRREDTGELFF

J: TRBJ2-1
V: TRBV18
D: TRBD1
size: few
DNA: TGTGCCAGCTCACCACCGGGACAGACGTACAATGAGCAGTTCTTC
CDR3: CASSPPGQTYNEQFF

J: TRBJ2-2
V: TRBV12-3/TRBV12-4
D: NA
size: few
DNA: TGTGCCAGCAGTCAGACCAGAAGGACGGGGGAGCTGTTTTTT
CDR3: CASSQTRRTGELFF

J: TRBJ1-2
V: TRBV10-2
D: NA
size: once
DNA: TGCGCCAGCAGTGAAGGAGGGGATAACTATGGCTACACCTTC
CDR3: CASSEGGDNYGYTF

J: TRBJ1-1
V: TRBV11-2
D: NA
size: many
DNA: TGTGCCAGCAGCGACCAGACACCCAACACTGAAGCTTTCTTT
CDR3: CASSDQTPNTEAFF

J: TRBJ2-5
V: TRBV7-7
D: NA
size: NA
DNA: TGTGCCAGCAGCCCCCCTGGGACACTGGGAGAGACCCAGTACTTC
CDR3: CASSPPGTLGETQYF

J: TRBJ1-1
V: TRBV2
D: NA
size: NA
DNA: TGTGCCAGCGCTGGACTAGGGAACACTGAAGCTTTCTTT
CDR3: CASAGLGNTEAFF

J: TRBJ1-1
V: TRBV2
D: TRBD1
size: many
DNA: TGTGCCAGCAGTCCCTGGACAGGAAGAAACACTGAAGCTTTCTTT
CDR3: CASSPWTGRNTEAFF

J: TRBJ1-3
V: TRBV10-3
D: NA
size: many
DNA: TGTGCCATCAGTGGAGAAAGGGCTGGAAACACCATATATTTT
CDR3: CAISGERAGNTIYF

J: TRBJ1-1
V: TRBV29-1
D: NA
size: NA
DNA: TGCAGCGTTGAAGGTCAGGGTGAGTTCACTGAAGCTTTCTTT
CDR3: CSVEGQGEFTEAFF

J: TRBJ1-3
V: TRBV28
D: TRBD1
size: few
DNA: TGTGCCAGCAGTTTATTAGGGGGCGCGAAGGGAAACACCATATATTTT
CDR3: CASSLLGGAKGNTIYF

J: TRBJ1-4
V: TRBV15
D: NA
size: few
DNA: TGTGCCACCAGCAGAGCAGGAGATAATGAAAAACTGTTTTTT
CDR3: CATSRAGDNEKLFF

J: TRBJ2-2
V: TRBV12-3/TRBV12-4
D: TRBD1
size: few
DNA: TGTGCCAGCAGGACAGGGGCCCTTGCGAACACCGGGGAGCTGTTTTTT
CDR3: CASRTGALANTGELFF

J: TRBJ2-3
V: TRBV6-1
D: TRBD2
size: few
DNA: TGTGCCAGCAGTGAAGGGGGGGGACTAGATACGCAGTATTTT
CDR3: CASSEGGGLDTQYF

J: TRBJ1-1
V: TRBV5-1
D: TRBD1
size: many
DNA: TGCGCCAGCAAGGAGGGGGCTCAGAACACTGAAGCTTTCTTT
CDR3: CASKEGAQNTEAFF